Presented here are 20 T cell receptor beta chains from one specimen sequenced in a study of cytomegalovirus exposure and HLA in healthy donors. The PCR was carried out with 60 Vbeta primers and 13 Jbeta primers. Repertoires were generated with immunoSEQ multiplex PCR, while TCRdb's copy carries only in-frame clones and drops some. The table includes over 150,000 clones, roughly 82% detected once. Source material: PBMCs. The receptors originated from a man in his fifties in good health and CMV-seropositive.

This rearrangement joins TRBV2 to TRBJ2-7, with 7 bases fitting TRBD2. Germline CDR1 and CDR2: SNHLY and FYNNEI. The CDR3 consists of 14 residues. Trimming took 6 bases from V and 1 from J; bases not matched to a gene: 6. CDR3 residues: CASRELANSYEQYF. DNA of the CDR3: TGTGCCAGCAGGGAACTAGCGAATTCCTACGAGCAGTACTTC.

This chain uses TRBV5-4 with TRBJ2-1; 7 positions match TRBD1. This CDR3 has 13 residues. The germline CDR1 and CDR2 sequences are SGHNT and YYREEE (reference sequence). The V gene end was trimmed by 4 bases and the J gene end by 8 bases; junction bases not matched to a gene: 6. CDR3 bases: TGTGCCAGCAGCCGACACACAGGGGATGAGCAGTTCTTC. Translated: CASSRHTGDEQFF.

V and J are TRBV13 and TRBJ2-7; TRBD2 aligns across 8 bases. The CDR3 runs to 16 residues. The ends lost 4 bases at V and 5 bases at J; junction bases unmatched: 13. Germline V gene sequence: CDR1 PRHDT, CDR2 FYEKMQ (reference sequence). The chain's CDR3 is CASSSVPGTRSHEQYF. The DNA of the CDR3 is TGTGCCAGCAGCTCCGTCCCCGGGACTAGGAGCCACGAGCAGTACTTC.

The CDR3 nucleotides read TGTGCCAGCAGCTTAGGACAGGGGGCGGCTGAAGCTTTCTTT. Its translation: CASSLGQGAAEAFF. The V call is TRBV7-9, the J call TRBJ1-1, with 10 bases identical to TRBD1. With V trimmed by 1 base and J by 6 bases, 2 bases remained unmatched. Germline V gene data show CDR1 as SEHNR and CDR2 as FQNEAQ (reference sequence). The CDR3 totals 14 residues.

V and J are TRBV19 and TRBJ2-7; possibly TRBD1 for D (5 bases). V lost 5 bases, J lost 2 bases, and 7 bases lay in between. Germline V lookup: CDR1 LNHDA, CDR2 SQIVND (reference sequence). CDR3 length equals 12 residues. The CDR3 DNA sequence: TGTGCCAGTAGTTCAGGGACCTACGAGCAGTACTTC. This encodes CASSSGTYEQYF.

This chain connects TRBV19 to TRBJ2-2, with 10 bases fitting TRBD2. The length of the CDR3 is 15 residues. After removal of 5 bases from V and 7 bases from J, the junction contained 7 bases not matched to a gene. Germline V gene lookup returns CDR1 LNHDA and CDR2 SQIVND (reference sequence). CDR3 bases: TGTGCCAGTAGTTGGGCTAGCGGGAGTTTCGGGGAGCTGTTTTTT. Amino acids: CASSWASGSFGELFF.

The chain employs TRBV28 and TRBJ1-5, with a possible D match to TRBD1 (5 bases). The CDR3 sequence is 14 residues long. Germline CDR1 and CDR2: MDHEN and SYDVKM. V was shortened by 8 bases and J by 1 base, with 12 bases between the two germline ends. The CDR3: CASWSGDSNQPQHF. As DNA, the CDR3 is TGTGCCAGCTGGTCGGGGGACAGCAATCAGCCCCAGCATTTT.

The chain uses TRBV9 and TRBJ1-2; no reliable D call. Germline V lookup: CDR1 SGDLS, CDR2 YYNGEE. The CDR3 is 14 residues long. V was clipped by 7 bases and J by 0 bases, with 13 bases between them. The CDR3 loop is CASSRDSANYGYTF. In nucleotides, the CDR3 is TGTGCCAGCTCCCGGGATTCAGCTAACTATGGCTACACCTTC.

This chain connects TRBV6-1 to TRBJ1-5; no definite D call. V dropped 6 bases and J dropped 2 bases, with 8 bases sitting between them. The germline gives CDR1 MNHNS, CDR2 SASEGT. There are 13 residues in the CDR3. This CDR3 is CASRRGGNQPQHF. In DNA form, the CDR3 reads TGTGCCAGCAGACGGGGTGGCAATCAGCCCCAGCATTTT.

This clone occurred once. This chain uses TRBV5-1 with TRBJ1-2, with 10 bases lining up with TRBD1. Per the germline V gene, CDR1 is SGHRS and CDR2 is YFSETQ. V lost 0 bases, J lost 10 bases, and 6 bases stayed unmatched. The CDR3 is 14 amino acids. For the CDR3, the DNA is TGCGCCAGCAGCTTGGGGGACAGGGGAGCTGTCTACACCTTC. Amino acids: CASSLGDRGAVYTF.

This clone was seen a handful of times. The chain has TRBV19 and TRBJ1-2; D possibly corresponds to TRBD1 (5 bases). Germline-derived CDR1 and CDR2 are LNHDA and SQIVND (reference sequence). Trimming stripped 0 bases from V and 6 bases from J, with 11 bases between. There are 14 residues in the CDR3. CDR3: CASSIDRGTDGYTF. CDR3 DNA: TGTGCCAGTAGTATAGACCGCGGGACTGATGGCTACACCTTC.

This chain connects TRBV5-4 to TRBJ2-3; 14 bases map to TRBD2. The V segment lost 4 bases and the J segment 0 bases; nucleotides outside the gene matches: 4. Germline V gene lookup returns CDR1 SGHNT and CDR2 YYREEE (reference sequence). The CDR3 length is 17 residues. Here the CDR3 reads CASSPGLAGGSTDTQYF. The CDR3 region has the DNA TGTGCCAGCAGCCCAGGACTAGCGGGGGGCAGCACAGATACGCAGTATTTT.

The V call is TRBV7-8, the J call TRBJ1-6; TRBD1 is a possible D gene (5 bases). Germline CDR1 SGHVS, CDR2 FQNEAQ. The V gene lost 0 bases and the J gene lost 14 bases, with 17 bases spanning the gap. The CDR3 loop spans 15 amino acids. The CDR3 protein is CASSLAWGPTKTLHF. Here the CDR3 DNA reads TGTGCCAGCAGCTTAGCGTGGGGCCCAACGAAAACCCTCCACTTT.

CDR3 sequence: CASSFSANTEAFF. In DNA, the CDR3 is TGCGCCAGCAGCTTTAGCGCGAACACTGAAGCTTTCTTT. This sequence joins TRBV5-1 and TRBJ1-1; D gene uncertain. Trimming took 2 bases from V and 1 from J, leaving 6 bases between them. Germline CDR1 SGHRS, CDR2 YFSETQ. The CDR3 loop spans 13 amino acids.

The chain carries TRBV4-3 and TRBJ2-7; TRBD2 agrees at 10 bases. V lost 0 bases to trimming and J lost 0 bases; unmatched junction nucleotides: 14. The CDR3 consists of 20 residues. Germline V gives CDR1 LGHNA, CDR2 YSLEER. The CDR3 is CASSQDFGRGRLAGSYEQYF. The CDR3 DNA sequence: TGCGCCAGCAGCCAAGATTTTGGCAGGGGGAGACTAGCGGGCTCCTACGAGCAGTACTTC.

The chain employs TRBV7-6 and TRBJ2-5, with D possibly being TRBD2 (5 bases). The CDR3 has 13 residues. The V gene lost 5 bases and the J gene lost 2 bases, with 9 bases spanning the gap. The germline CDR1 and CDR2 sequences are SGHVS and FNYEAQ. The CDR3 DNA is TGTGCCAGCAGCCGAGGACTGCAAGAGACCCAGTACTTC. It specifies CASSRGLQETQYF.

The CDR3 is CASSKGRYEQYF. CDR3 bases: TGTGCCAGCAGTAAAGGGAGATACGAGCAGTACTTC. The rearrangement joins TRBV6-5 to TRBJ2-7, with D perhaps TRBD2 (5 bases). CDR1 and CDR2 (germline): MNHEY, SVGAGI. V shed 5 bases and J shed 4 bases, with 9 bases lying between them. The CDR3 covers 12 residues.

The chain links TRBV28 to TRBJ1-1, with D uncertain. This CDR3 is 14 amino acids long. The V gene's germline CDR1 is MDHEN and CDR2 SYDVKM. V lost 2 bases, J lost 3 bases, and 10 bases lay in between. CDR3 sequence: CASSLIFGDTEAFF. DNA for the CDR3: TGTGCCAGCAGTTTAATCTTCGGGGACACTGAAGCTTTCTTT.

The chain employs TRBV5-5 and TRBJ2-1; possible D gene TRBD2, 6 bases. V was clipped by 4 bases and J by 5 bases, with 16 bases between them. CDR3 length: 15 amino acids. Germline V CDR1 and CDR2: SGHKS, YYEKEE (reference sequence). The CDR3 DNA reads TGTGCCAGCAGCCACCGGGACTCTATCGACAATGAGCAGTTCTTC. Protein sequence: CASSHRDSIDNEQFF.

The chain couples TRBV7-2 to TRBJ1-1; D not certain. The CDR3 is made up of 13 amino acids. V lost 5 bases to trimming and J lost 7 bases, with 14 bases between them. Germline V gene data show CDR1 as SGHTA and CDR2 as FQGNSA. The CDR3 loop reads CASSLKAAYEAFF. For the CDR3, the DNA is TGTGCCAGCAGCCTAAAAGCGGCCTATGAAGCTTTCTTT.